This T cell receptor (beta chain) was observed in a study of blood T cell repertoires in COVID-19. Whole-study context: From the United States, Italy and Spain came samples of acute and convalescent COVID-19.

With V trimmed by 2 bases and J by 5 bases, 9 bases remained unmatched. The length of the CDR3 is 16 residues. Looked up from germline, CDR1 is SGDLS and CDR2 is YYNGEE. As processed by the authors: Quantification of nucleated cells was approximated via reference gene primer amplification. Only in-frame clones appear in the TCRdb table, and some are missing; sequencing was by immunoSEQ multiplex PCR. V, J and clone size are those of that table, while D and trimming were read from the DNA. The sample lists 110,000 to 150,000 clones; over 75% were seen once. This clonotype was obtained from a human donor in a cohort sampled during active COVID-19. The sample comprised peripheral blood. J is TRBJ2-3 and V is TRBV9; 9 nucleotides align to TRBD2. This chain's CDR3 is CASSVIGGGAQDTQYF. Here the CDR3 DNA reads TGTGCCAGCAGCGTGATTGGCGGGGGGGCTCAAGATACGCAGTATTTT.